The clone carrying this T cell receptor (beta chain) was counted a single time. The antigen is unknown. This sample is part of a study of cytomegalovirus exposure and HLA in healthy donors. Study-wide results and caveats: Specificity for CMV antigens was confirmed in vitro for a few of the CMV-associated chains. The investigators catalogued 150 to 200 TCR beta chains as cytomegalovirus-associated. When a later analysis compared HLA-associated TCR beta chains with equally common others, the HLA-associated chains turned out to be more clonally expanded and to have lower generation probabilities. Judged likely to be a sequencing artifact was a cluster of highly shared sequence variants.

The PCR was carried out with 60 Vbeta primers and 13 Jbeta primers. This table comes from immunoSEQ multiplex PCR, and its TCRdb copy is limited to in-frame clones, with some not included. The data show around 100,000 clones, over 60% seen once. Germline V gives CDR1 SGHNT, CDR2 YYREEE (reference sequence). V shed 3 bases and J 5 bases; nucleotides not matched to a gene: 3. This CDR3 has 15 amino acids. The source of this sequence is a woman aged 18-30 years in good health and CMV-seropositive. This chain links TRBV5-4 with TRBJ2-1; 12 bases map to TRBD2. The sample consisted of PBMCs. The CDR3 region has the DNA TGTGCCAGCAGCTCGACTAGCGGGAGTCACAATGAGCAGTTCTTC. It yields the protein CASSSTSGSHNEQFF.